This note documents a single TCR beta chain sequence. The CDR3 totals 14 residues. CDR1 is MGHRA and CDR2 is YSYEKL in the germline V gene. The V gene lost 2 bases and the J gene lost 6 bases, with 13 bases spanning the gap. The sample is drawn from a study of OX40 agonist ivuxolimab in advanced cancers. Generated by immunoSEQ multiplex PCR, the TCRdb table keeps only in-frame clones and is missing some. This sample has about 79,000 clones, with over 75% found just once. The sample in question was CD4+ or CD8+ T cells sorted from blood, obtained in a trial of the OX40 agonist ivuxolimab. The chain is built from TRBV4-1 and TRBJ2-5, with D tentatively TRBD1 (6 bases). The sequence was collected from an adult with an advanced solid tumor such as melanoma, head and neck, liver or kidney cancer. CDR3 nucleotide sequence: TGCGCCAGCAGCCAACCGACAGGTTCGAAGACCCAGTACTTC. Amino acids: CASSQPTGSKTQYF.